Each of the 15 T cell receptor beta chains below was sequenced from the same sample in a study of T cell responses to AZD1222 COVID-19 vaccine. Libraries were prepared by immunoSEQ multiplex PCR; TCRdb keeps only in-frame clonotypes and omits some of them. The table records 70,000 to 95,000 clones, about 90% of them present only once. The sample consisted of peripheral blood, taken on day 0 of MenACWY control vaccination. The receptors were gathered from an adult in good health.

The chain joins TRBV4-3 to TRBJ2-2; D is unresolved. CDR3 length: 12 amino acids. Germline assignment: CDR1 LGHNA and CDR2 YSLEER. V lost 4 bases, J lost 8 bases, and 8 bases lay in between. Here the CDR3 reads CASSPHIGELFF. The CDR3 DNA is TGCGCCAGCAGCCCTCATATAGGGGAGCTGTTTTTT.

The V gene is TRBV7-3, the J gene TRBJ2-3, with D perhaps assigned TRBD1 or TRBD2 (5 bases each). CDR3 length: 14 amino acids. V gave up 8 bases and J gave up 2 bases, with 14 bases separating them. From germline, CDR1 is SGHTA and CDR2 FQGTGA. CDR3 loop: CASGAGPFTDTQYF. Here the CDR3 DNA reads TGTGCCAGCGGGGCGGGCCCCTTCACAGATACGCAGTATTTT.

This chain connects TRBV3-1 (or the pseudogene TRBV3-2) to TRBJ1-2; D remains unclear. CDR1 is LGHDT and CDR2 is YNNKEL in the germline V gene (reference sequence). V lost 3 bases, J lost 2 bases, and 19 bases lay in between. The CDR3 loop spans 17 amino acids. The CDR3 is CASSHQRPQILNYGYTF. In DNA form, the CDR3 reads TGTGCCAGCAGCCACCAGAGACCACAAATTCTCAACTATGGCTACACCTTC.

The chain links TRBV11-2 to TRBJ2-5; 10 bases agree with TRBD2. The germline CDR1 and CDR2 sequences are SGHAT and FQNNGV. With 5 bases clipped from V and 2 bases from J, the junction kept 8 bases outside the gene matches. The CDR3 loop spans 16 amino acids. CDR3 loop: CASSPEGLAYQETQYF. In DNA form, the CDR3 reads TGTGCCAGCAGCCCCGAGGGACTAGCGTATCAAGAGACCCAGTACTTC.

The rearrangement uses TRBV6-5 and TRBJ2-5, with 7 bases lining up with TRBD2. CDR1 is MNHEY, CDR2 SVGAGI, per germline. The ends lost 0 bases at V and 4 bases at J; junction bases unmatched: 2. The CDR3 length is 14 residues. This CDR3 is CASSYSWEGETQYF. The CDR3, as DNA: TGTGCCAGCAGTTACTCGTGGGAGGGAGAGACCCAGTACTTC.

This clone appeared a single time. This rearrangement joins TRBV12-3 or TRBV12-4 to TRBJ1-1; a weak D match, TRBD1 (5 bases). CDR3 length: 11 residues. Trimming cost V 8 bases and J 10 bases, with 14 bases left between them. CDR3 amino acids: CASQRREGAFF. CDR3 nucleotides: TGTGCCAGCCAGCGCAGGGAAGGAGCTTTCTTT.

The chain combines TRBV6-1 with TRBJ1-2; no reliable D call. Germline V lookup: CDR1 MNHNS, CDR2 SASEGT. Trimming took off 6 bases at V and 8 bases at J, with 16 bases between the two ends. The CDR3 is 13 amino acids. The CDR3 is CASSEGLKGGYTF. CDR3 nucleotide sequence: TGTGCCAGCAGCGAGGGCCTCAAGGGAGGCTACACCTTC.

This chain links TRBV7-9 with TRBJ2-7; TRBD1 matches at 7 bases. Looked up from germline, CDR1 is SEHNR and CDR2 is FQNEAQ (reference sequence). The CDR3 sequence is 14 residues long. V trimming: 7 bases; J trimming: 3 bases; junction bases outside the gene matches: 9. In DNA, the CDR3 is TGTGCCAGCAATCGACAGGGTCCGGTCTACGAGCAGTACTTC. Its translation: CASNRQGPVYEQYF.

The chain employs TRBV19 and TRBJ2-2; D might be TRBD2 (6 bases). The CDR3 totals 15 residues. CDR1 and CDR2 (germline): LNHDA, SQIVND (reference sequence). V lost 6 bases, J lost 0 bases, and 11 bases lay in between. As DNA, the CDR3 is TGTGCCAGTAGCCGGGAGACCACGAACACCGGGGAGCTGTTTTTT. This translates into CASSRETTNTGELFF.

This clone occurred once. For the CDR3, the DNA is TGCAGCGTTACTGGACACCCTCATAGCACAGATACGCAGTATTTT. Its translation is CSVTGHPHSTDTQYF. This chain joins TRBV29-1 and TRBJ2-3; D is possibly TRBD1 (5 bases). The V and J ends lost 5 bases and 0 bases respectively, with 15 bases between them. Germline V gives CDR1 SQVTM, CDR2 ANQGSEA. The CDR3 covers 15 residues.

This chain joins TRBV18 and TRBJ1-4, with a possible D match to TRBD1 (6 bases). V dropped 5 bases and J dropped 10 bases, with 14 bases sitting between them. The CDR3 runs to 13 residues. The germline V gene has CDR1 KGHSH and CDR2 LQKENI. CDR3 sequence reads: CASSADRRGKLFF. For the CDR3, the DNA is TGTGCCAGCTCAGCCGACAGGAGGGGAAAACTGTTTTTT. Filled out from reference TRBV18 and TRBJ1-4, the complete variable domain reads NAGVMQNPRHLVRRRGQEARLRCSPMKGHSHVYWYRQLPEEGLKFMVYLQKENIIDESGMPKERFSAEFPKEGPSILRIQQVVRGDSAAYFCASSADRRGKLFFGSGTQLSVL.

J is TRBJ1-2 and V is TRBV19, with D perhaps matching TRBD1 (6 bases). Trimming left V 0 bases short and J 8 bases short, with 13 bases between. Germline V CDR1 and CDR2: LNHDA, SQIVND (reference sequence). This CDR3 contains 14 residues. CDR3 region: CASSIDTGSRGYTF. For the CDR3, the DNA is TGTGCCAGTAGTATAGATACAGGGAGCAGGGGCTACACCTTC.

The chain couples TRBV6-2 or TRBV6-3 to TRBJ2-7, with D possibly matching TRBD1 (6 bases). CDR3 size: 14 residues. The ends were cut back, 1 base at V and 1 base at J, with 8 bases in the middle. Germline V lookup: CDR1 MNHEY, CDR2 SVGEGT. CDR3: CASSYFQGSYEQYF. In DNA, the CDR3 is TGTGCCAGCAGTTACTTCCAGGGGTCCTACGAGCAGTACTTC.

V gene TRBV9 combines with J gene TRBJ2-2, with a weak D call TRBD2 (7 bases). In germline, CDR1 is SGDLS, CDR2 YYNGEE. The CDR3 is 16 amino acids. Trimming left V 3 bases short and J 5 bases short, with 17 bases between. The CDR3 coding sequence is TGTGCCAGCAGCGATTTCCGGGGGGCCGGTACCGGGGAGCTGTTTTTT. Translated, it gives CASSDFRGAGTGELFF.

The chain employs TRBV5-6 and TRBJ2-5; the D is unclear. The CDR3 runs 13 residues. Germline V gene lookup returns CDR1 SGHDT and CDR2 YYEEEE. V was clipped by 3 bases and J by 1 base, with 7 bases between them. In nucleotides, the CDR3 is TGTGCCAGCAGCTATACGGTCCAAGAGACCCAGTACTTC. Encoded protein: CASSYTVQETQYF.